A selection of T cell receptor beta chains follows, all from one sample in a study of beta chain features in type 1 diabetes. Produced via immunoSEQ multiplex PCR; TCRdb's table is partial and in-frame only. The sample gives 450,000 to 550,000 clones, approximately 30% of which show up once; about 0.065% is in the top ten. The specimen was naive CD4+ T cells from blood. The receptors stem from a man between 18 and 29 years old in good health. CDR3s include the opening cysteine and the closing phenylalanine or tryptophan. A D gene is named only where the DNA matches it firmly. Clone size appears in some rows only: once, few, many, or a class for an expanded clone.

j_call d_call clone_size cdr3_length v_call cdr3_aa cdr3_nt
TRBJ2-7 . few 14 TRBV5-1 CASYRDTDSYEQYF TGCGCCAGTTACCGGGACACGGACTCCTACGAGCAGTACTTC
TRBJ2-3 . . 14 TRBV4-3 CASSQDRTPDTQYF TGCGCCAGCAGCCAAGATCGAACACCAGATACGCAGTATTTT
TRBJ2-1 . . 14 TRBV29-1 CSVSLPTPYNEQFF TGCAGCGTTTCCTTGCCGACCCCTTACAATGAGCAGTTCTTC
TRBJ2-5 . . 14 TRBV4-1 CASSQAGPLETQYF TGCGCCAGCAGCCAAGCGGGCCCTCTGGAGACCCAGTACTTC
TRBJ2-7 TRBD1 few 16 TRBV30 CAWSPPRGQGSPEQYF TGTGCCTGGAGTCCTCCTCGCGGACAGGGTTCTCCCGAGCAGTACTTC
TRBJ1-2 . . 12 TRBV6-5 CASSTASYGYTF TGTGCCAGCAGTACAGCCAGCTATGGCTACACCTTC
TRBJ1-5 . . 13 TRBV7-9 CASSLDPFEPQHF TGTGCCAGCAGCTTAGATCCTTTCGAGCCCCAGCATTTT
TRBJ1-2 . . 12 TRBV28 CASSSGRWINTF TGTGCCAGCAGTTCAGGACGGTGGATTAACACCTTC
TRBJ1-1 . few 11 TRBV10-3 CASQRDTEAFF TGTGCCTCGCAAAGGGACACTGAAGCTTTCTTT
TRBJ2-7 . few 17 TRBV7-2 CASSRTWSEFSSYEQYF TGTGCCAGCAGCCGGACTTGGAGCGAGTTTTCCTCCTACGAGCAGTACTTC
TRBJ2-1 . once 15 TRBV5-1 CASSRLAGFGDEQFF TGCGCCAGCAGCCGATTGGCGGGATTTGGGGATGAGCAGTTCTTC
TRBJ2-7 TRBD1 . 15 TRBV30 CAWRARDSAIYEQYF TGTGCCTGGAGGGCCCGGGACAGCGCAATCTACGAGCAGTACTTC
TRBJ1-1 TRBD1 few 15 TRBV2 CASITGDYGDTEAFF TGTGCCAGCATAACAGGGGATTACGGGGACACTGAAGCTTTCTTT
TRBJ1-2 . . 15 TRBV2 CASRPTGSGTYGYTF TGTGCCAGCAGACCTACCGGGTCCGGGACCTATGGCTACACCTTC
TRBJ2-5 . . 16 TRBV5-1 CASSLVGPQGGETQYF TGCGCCAGCAGCTTGGTAGGCCCACAGGGTGGGGAGACCCAGTACTTC
TRBJ2-3 . few 14 TRBV7-9 CASSPMGSTDTQYF TGTGCCAGCAGCCCTATGGGGAGCACAGATACGCAGTATTTT
TRBJ2-7 TRBD1 few 16 TRBV23-1 CASSRPRGTGDYEQYF TGCGCCAGCAGTCGGCCAAGGGGGACAGGGGACTACGAGCAGTACTTC
TRBJ1-5 . . 14 TRBV4-3 CASSQEVSNQPQHF TGCGCCAGCAGCCAGGAAGTTAGCAATCAGCCCCAGCATTTT
TRBJ2-7 . . 11 TRBV30 CAWSVSYEQYF TGTGCCTGGAGTGTGTCCTACGAGCAGTACTTC
TRBJ2-3 . few 14 TRBV29-1 CSVRRGPGTDTQYF TGCAGCGTTCGCAGGGGCCCGGGTACAGATACGCAGTATTTT
TRBJ1-4 . . 15 TRBV30 CAWSPAGRRNEKLFF TGTGCCTGGAGTCCTGCGGGACGTAGAAATGAAAAACTGTTTTTT
TRBJ2-3 TRBD2 . 15 TRBV7-9 CASSPGAGGPDTQYF TGTGCCAGCAGCCCAGGGGCGGGAGGGCCGGATACGCAGTATTTT
TRBJ2-5 TRBD2 . 15 TRBV9 CASSVGSGTVETQYF TGTGCCAGCAGCGTGGGTAGCGGGACGGTAGAGACCCAGTACTTC
TRBJ2-1 . . 14 TRBV2 CASSPDFFYNEQFF TGTGCCAGCAGTCCAGACTTTTTCTACAATGAGCAGTTCTTC
TRBJ1-4 . . 13 TRBV4-3 CASSQREGEKLFF TGCGCCAGCAGCCAAAGGGAGGGGGAAAAACTGTTTTTT
TRBJ2-3 . few 14 TRBV30 CAWSVTASTDTQYF TGTGCCTGGAGTGTTACGGCTAGCACAGATACGCAGTATTTT
TRBJ2-2 . . 15 TRBV30 CAWSGREIGTGELFF TGTGCCTGGAGTGGGCGGGAAATCGGCACCGGGGAGCTGTTTTTT
TRBJ2-1 TRBD2 . 16 TRBV30 CAWSTGTSGTYNEQFF TGTGCCTGGAGTACAGGGACTAGCGGGACGTACAATGAGCAGTTCTTC
TRBJ2-5 . . 16 TRBV5-1 CASSQGLGGGQETQYF TGCGCCAGCAGCCAGGGCCTCGGCGGAGGCCAAGAGACCCAGTACTTC
TRBJ2-7 . . 11 TRBV6-1 CASSSRGEQYF TGTGCCAGCAGTTCCAGAGGCGAGCAGTACTTC
TRBJ2-3 . . 13 TRBV29-1 CSVDERGTDTQYF TGCAGCGTTGACGAGCGGGGCACAGATACGCAGTATTTT
TRBJ2-1 . . 15 TRBV30 CTCSTRRRHNNEQFF TGTACCTGTTCAACCCGCAGGAGACACAACAATGAGCAGTTCTTC
TRBJ2-5 . . 13 TRBV7-2 CASSFRLPETQYF TGTGCCAGCAGCTTTAGGCTCCCAGAGACCCAGTACTTC
TRBJ2-3 . few 15 TRBV9 CASSVASVFTDTQYF TGTGCCAGCAGCGTAGCTTCGGTATTCACAGATACGCAGTATTTT
TRBJ2-1 . . 12 TRBV6-6 CASSLRYNEQFF TGTGCCAGCAGCTTACGCTACAATGAGCAGTTCTTC
TRBJ1-5 TRBD1 . 14 TRBV30 CAWSVDRAGLPQHF TGTGCCTGGAGTGTGGACAGGGCCGGTCTCCCCCAGCATTTT
TRBJ2-1 TRBD2 . 18 TRBV30 CACGAGTSGRMSYNEQFF TGTGCCTGCGGAGCCGGGACTAGCGGGCGAATGTCCTACAATGAGCAGTTCTTC
TRBJ2-1 TRBD2 . 14 TRBV25-1 CASSRGLAVHEQFF TGTGCCAGCAGCCGCGGACTAGCGGTCCATGAGCAGTTCTTC
TRBJ2-1 . . 17 TRBV7-9 CASSSGPPKGGYNEQFF TGTGCCAGCAGCTCCGGGCCCCCTAAAGGGGGATACAATGAGCAGTTCTTC
TRBJ2-7 TRBD2 . 12 TRBV29-1 CSATLADYEQYF TGCAGCGCCACACTAGCGGACTACGAGCAGTACTTC
TRBJ2-5 . . 14 TRBV30 CAWSARVGGETQYF TGTGCCTGGAGTGCGCGGGTGGGCGGCGAGACCCAGTACTTC
TRBJ1-5 . . 14 TRBV30 CAWHALIGDQPQHF TGTGCCTGGCACGCTTTAATTGGGGATCAGCCCCAGCATTTT
TRBJ2-3 . few 16 TRBV30 CAWIPLLGSGTDTQYF TGTGCCTGGATCCCCCTCTTGGGGTCCGGCACAGATACGCAGTATTTT
TRBJ2-1 . . 12 TRBV10-3 CAVRRESSPSFF TGTGCCGTCCGAAGGGAATCCTCCCCCTCGTTCTTC
TRBJ2-4 . . 16 TRBV6-4 CASSKRLRPAKNIQYF TGTGCCAGCAGTAAACGTTTGCGACCAGCCAAAAACATTCAGTACTTC
TRBJ2-5 . few 15 TRBV2 CASSEWQGPGETQYF TGTGCCAGCAGTGAATGGCAGGGTCCGGGGGAGACCCAGTACTTC
TRBJ2-6 . . 13 TRBV12-5 CASLRSGANVLTF TGTGCTAGTTTGCGCTCTGGGGCCAACGTCCTGACTTTC
TRBJ2-1 . few 17 TRBV5-1 CASSSQGRSGPYNEQFF TGCGCCAGCAGCTCCCAGGGGAGGTCGGGCCCCTACAATGAGCAGTTCTTC